The entry below describes one T cell receptor beta chain. Its matching antigen is unknown. V was clipped by 3 bases and J by 7 bases, with 15 bases between them. This CDR3 has 13 amino acids. In germline, CDR1 is GTSNPN, CDR2 SVGIG (reference sequence). The PCR ran on 60 Vbeta and 13 Jbeta primers. Assay: immunoSEQ multiplex PCR; the TCRdb copy retains only in-frame clones and omits some. The sample lists fewer than 150,000 clones, around three quarters occurring once. This record comes from a study of cytomegalovirus exposure and HLA in healthy donors. Study results and limitations: The study flagged some 180 TCR beta chains as cytomegalovirus-associated.

This clonotype was obtained from a man aged 35 to 55 in good health and CMV-seropositive. Sequences were obtained from PBMCs. The chain is built from TRBV30 and TRBJ2-5, with D possibly TRBD2 on 5 matching bases. The CDR3 DNA follows: TGTGCCTGGAGGGAACAACGCCGGGGGACCCAGTACTTC. Translation: CAWREQRRGTQYF.